What follows is one T cell receptor beta chain and its context. Its target is unknown. The cDNA had a unique molecular identifier and a template-switch universal primer site. MiXCR, applied by TCRdb to the 5' RACE reads, yields one record per CDR3 protein. Of around 510,000 distinct CDR3 sequences listed, over 11% were seen once; the top ten hold approximately 0.9%. The entry originates in a study of identical twins. Study-level results: Zero-insertion results could be subject to partial confounding by invariant MAIT and iNKT cells.

The CDR3 length is 12 residues. Trimming shortened V by 5 bases and J by 8 bases, and 9 bases separated the two germline ends. The germline V gene has CDR1 SGHAT and CDR2 FQNNGV. In addition, the sample was reused for a study of yellow fever vaccine responses in identical twins.

The TCR comes from a woman aged 18 to 35 in good health. Sequenced sample: CD4+ T cells sorted from blood. V and J are TRBV11-2 and TRBJ2-2; unclear D gene. The CDR3 coding sequence is TGTGCCAGCAGCCTTGGTGTAGGGGAGCTGTTTTTT. This gives the protein CASSLGVGELFF.